Listed here is a single T cell receptor beta chain. The target antigen is unknown. Extraction yielded at least 6 micrograms of total RNA per sample. A sample-barcoded 5' primer and a J-beta primer mix were used in a second PCR of about 6 to 12 cycles. In TCRdb, the 5' RACE reads were re-called with MiXCR into one record per CDR3 protein. The sample records about 1,500,000 distinct CDR3 sequences, about 28% being singletons. The data were taken from a study of blood T cells in healthy people across ages. General study findings and limits: Since the PBMCs were unsorted, naive and antigen-experienced cells could not be conclusively compared. Both naive CD4+ cell counts and diversity were greater in long-lived donors than in aged donors. Diversity of TCR beta per million T cells declined in a roughly linear way with age.

The CDR3 is 14 amino acids. Trimming shortened V by 1 base and J by 3 bases, and 9 bases separated the two germline ends. Germline CDR1 is SGHTA and CDR2 is FQGTGA. The rearrangement joins TRBV7-3 to TRBJ1-1; the D is unclear. The TCR was taken from a woman aged 25-40 years in good health. Sequencing was carried out using blood. The CDR3 nucleotides read TGTGCCAGCAGCTTAAAATCTGGAGACACTGAAGCTTTCTTT. It translates to CASSLKSGDTEAFF.